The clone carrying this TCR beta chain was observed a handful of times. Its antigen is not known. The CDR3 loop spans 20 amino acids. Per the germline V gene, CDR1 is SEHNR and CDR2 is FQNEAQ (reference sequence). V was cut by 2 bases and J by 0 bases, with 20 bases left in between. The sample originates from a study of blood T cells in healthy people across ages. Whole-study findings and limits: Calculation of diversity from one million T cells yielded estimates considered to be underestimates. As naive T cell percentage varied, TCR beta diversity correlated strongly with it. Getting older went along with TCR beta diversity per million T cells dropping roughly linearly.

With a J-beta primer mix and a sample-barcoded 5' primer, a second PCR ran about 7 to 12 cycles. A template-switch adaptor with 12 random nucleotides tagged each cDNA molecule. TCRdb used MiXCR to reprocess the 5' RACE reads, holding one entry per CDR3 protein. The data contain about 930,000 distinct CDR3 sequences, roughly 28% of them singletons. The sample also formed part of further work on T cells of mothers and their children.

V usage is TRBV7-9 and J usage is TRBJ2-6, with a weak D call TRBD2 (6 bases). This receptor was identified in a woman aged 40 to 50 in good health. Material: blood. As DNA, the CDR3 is TGTGCCAGCAGCTTAAGAACTATTCCGGGAGAAAGCTCTGGGGCCAACGTCCTGACTTTC. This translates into CASSLRTIPGESSGANVLTF.